This record concerns one T cell receptor (beta chain) sequence. The data originate from a study of blood T cell repertoires in COVID-19. In the study overall: The United States, Italy and Spain provided the acute and convalescent COVID-19 samples. The analysed material was cDNA or gDNA that came from T cells, B-cell-depleted T cells, or PBMCs.

In the authors' methods: By means of reference gene primer amplification, nucleated cell counts were estimated. Produced via immunoSEQ multiplex PCR; TCRdb's table is partial and in-frame only. V and J calls and clone size are given by that table; D and trimming were obtained from the DNA. This sample yields 65,000 to 70,000 clones, of which around 88% are seen a single time; 15% to 20% belongs to the top ten. The source is a woman of 80 years or more with acute or convalescent COVID-19. Input material: peripheral blood.

CDR3 sequence: CASSRQGGSEKLFF. CDR3 bases: TGTGCCAGCAGCCGACAGGGGGGAAGTGAAAAACTGTTTTTT. This chain joins TRBV3-1 (or the pseudogene TRBV3-2) and TRBJ1-4, with TRBD1 matching 9 bases. J gave up 7 bases and V 4 bases, and 4 bases lay outside the gene matches. The CDR3 has 14 residues. The germline V gene has CDR1 LGHDT and CDR2 YNNKEL (reference sequence).